The 25 T cell receptor beta chains given below trace back to one sample, sequenced in a study of T cells in localized non-small cell lung cancer. Sequencing used immunoSEQ multiplex PCR; TCRdb keeps in-frame clones, though not all of them. Of about 5,400 clones in the sample, about 40% were seen once. Material: lung tumor tissue, obtained before any cancer treatment. All receptors come from a male donor older than 55 with stage I squamous cell lung carcinoma.

The table lists this clone with a few counts. The chain employs TRBV10-1 and TRBJ2-1; D possibly corresponds to TRBD2 (5 bases). Trimming removed 2 bases from V and 11 bases from J, with 13 bases in between. From germline, CDR1 is WNHNN and CDR2 SYGVQD (reference sequence). The CDR3 loop spans 13 amino acids. The CDR3 spells CASSEEGAWKQFF. CDR3 DNA sequence: TGCGCCAGCAGTGAGGAGGGTGCTTGGAAGCAGTTCTTC.

The rearrangement links TRBV19 to TRBJ1-5; D not resolved. The CDR3 has 15 residues. The V and J ends lost 7 bases and 0 bases respectively, with 13 bases between them. Germline V gene data show CDR1 as LNHDA and CDR2 as SQIVND (reference sequence). As DNA, the CDR3 is TGTGCCAGTACCCAAGTAGGTAATAGCAATCAGCCCCAGCATTTT. Translation gives CASTQVGNSNQPQHF.

V gene TRBV11-3 combines with J gene TRBJ1-1, with D tentatively TRBD1 (6 bases). Trimming shortened V by 3 bases and J by 0 bases, and 14 bases separated the two germline ends. Per germline, CDR1 SGHNT and CDR2 YENEEA. The CDR3 is 16 amino acids. The CDR3 sequence: CASSFHAGQMNTEAFF. The CDR3 bases are TGTGCCAGCAGCTTTCATGCCGGACAGATGAACACTGAAGCTTTCTTT.

This clone was observed a few times. The J gene is TRBJ1-5, the V gene TRBV2; maybe TRBD1 (5 bases). Trimming took 1 base from V and 7 from J, leaving 14 bases between them. This CDR3 contains 15 residues. Germline V gene sequence: CDR1 SNHLY, CDR2 FYNNEI. CDR3 DNA: TGTGCCAGCAGTGAAGATCAAACAGGAACCCAGCCCCAGCATTTT. Protein: CASSEDQTGTQPQHF.

CDR3 in DNA: TGTGCCACCTCCTCCGGGACAGCTAGTTTACCCCTCCACTTT. The encoded protein is CATSSGTASLPLHF. The rearrangement joins TRBV19 to TRBJ1-6; 7 positions match TRBD1. J lost 12 bases, V lost 10 bases, and 15 bases had no gene match. From germline, CDR1 is LNHDA and CDR2 SQIVND (reference sequence). This CDR3 contains 14 residues. Full variable domain (missing parts from reference TRBV19 and TRBJ1-6): DGGITQSPKYLFRKEGQNVTLSCEQNLNHDAMYWYRQDPGQGLRLIYYSQIVNDFQKGDIAEGYSVSREKKESFPLTVTSAQKNPTAFYLCATSSGTASLPLHFGNGTRLTVT.

The CDR3 bases are TGTGCCAGCAGCCACGGACAGGGGGCTGATGGGGCCCTATTGGACGAGCAGTACTTC. Encoded protein: CASSHGQGADGALLDEQYF. The chain recombines TRBV14 with TRBJ2-7; 11 nucleotides align to TRBD1. After removal of 3 bases from V and 5 bases from J, the junction contained 18 bases not matched to a gene. Per germline, CDR1 SGHDN and CDR2 FVKESK. The CDR3 has 19 residues. Looking up the rest from reference TRBV14 and TRBJ2-7 gives the full variable domain: EAGVTQFPSHSVIEKGQTVTLRCDPISGHDNLYWYRRVMGKEIKFLLHFVKESKQDESGMPNNRFLAERTGGTYSTLKVQPAELEDSGVYFCASSHGQGADGALLDEQYFGPGTRLTVT.

In its sample, this clone was seen a few times. This chain connects TRBV11-3 to TRBJ2-4; 10 positions match TRBD2. J was trimmed by 13 bases and V by 5 bases; bases with no gene match: 14. This CDR3 spans 15 amino acids. Looked up from germline, CDR1 is SGHNT and CDR2 is YENEEA. CDR3 nucleotides: TGTGCCAGCAGCCCGGTCTCTAGCGGGGGCTATCGACAGTACTTC. Its protein product is CASSPVSSGGYRQYF.

This CDR3 reads CASSLEDTYSYEQYF. The CDR3 coding sequence is TGTGCCAGCAGCTTAGAGGACACTTACTCCTACGAGCAGTACTTC. This rearrangement joins TRBV11-3 to TRBJ2-7, with D perhaps TRBD1 (5 bases). Germline CDR1 is SGHNT and CDR2 is YENEEA. V was pared by 0 bases and J by 0 bases, with 9 bases between. There are 15 residues in the CDR3.

This clone was found a few times. The chain couples TRBV9 to TRBJ1-1; D is uncertain. Germline V gene lookup returns CDR1 SGDLS and CDR2 YYNGEE. This CDR3 is built from 12 residues. With 5 bases removed from V and 1 base from J, the gap between germline ends came to 6 bases. In nucleotides, the CDR3 is TGTGCCAGCAGTGGGTGGAACACTGAAGCTTTCTTT. Amino acids: CASSGWNTEAFF.

This chain uses TRBV6-7 with TRBJ2-3; 8 bases align to TRBD1. TRBV6-7 counts as an open reading frame of uncertain function. With 7 bases clipped from V and 2 bases from J, the junction kept 11 bases outside the gene matches. The CDR3 spans 16 residues. CDR3 sequence reads: CASNEKRQGITDTQYF. The CDR3 DNA reads TGTGCCAGCAACGAAAAGAGACAGGGGATCACAGATACGCAGTATTTT.

This clone has a handful of counts. The V and J genes are TRBV30 and TRBJ2-2; unclear D gene. The V end lost 4 bases, the J end lost 2 bases, and 5 bases lay between the germline ends. CDR1 is GTSNPN, CDR2 SVGIG, per germline (reference sequence). The CDR3 extends over 12 amino acids. The CDR3 reads CAWTINTGELFF. In DNA, the CDR3 is TGTGCCTGGACTATCAACACCGGGGAGCTGTTTTTT.

This sequence joins TRBV30 and TRBJ1-1, with a possible D match to TRBD1 (5 bases). The V and J ends lost 3 bases and 7 bases respectively, with 12 bases between them. Germline CDR1 is GTSNPN and CDR2 is SVGIG (reference sequence). This CDR3 has 12 amino acids. This chain's CDR3 is CAWRLGGGEAFF. CDR3 bases: TGTGCCTGGAGACTGGGTGGGGGTGAAGCTTTCTTT.

The CDR3 is CASSIGTGFNSPLHF. CDR3 DNA: TGTGCCAGTAGTATAGGAACAGGGTTTAATTCACCCCTCCACTTT. The V and J genes are TRBV19 and TRBJ1-6; D might be TRBD1 (6 bases). The CDR3 length is 15 residues. Germline V gives CDR1 LNHDA, CDR2 SQIVND (reference sequence). Trimming stripped 1 base from V and 6 bases from J, with 10 bases between.

This chain uses TRBV5-1 with TRBJ2-2, with D maybe TRBD2 (5 bases). This CDR3 spans 15 amino acids. Trimming cost V 4 bases and J 6 bases, with 16 bases left between them. In germline, CDR1 is SGHRS, CDR2 YFSETQ. The CDR3 DNA follows: TGCGCCAGCAGCGTGACACTAGGCGAGGCCGGGGAGCTGTTTTTT. This sequence encodes CASSVTLGEAGELFF.

This chain uses TRBV28 with TRBJ1-5; D ambiguous. V lost 10 bases, J lost 4 bases, and 14 bases lay in between. The CDR3 contains 13 residues. Per germline, CDR1 MDHEN and CDR2 SYDVKM. The DNA for the CDR3 is TGTGCCATCACTAATTCTTATAATCAGCCCCAGCATTTT. Protein product: CAITNSYNQPQHF.

The V call is TRBV18, the J call TRBJ1-4; a possible D gene is TRBD1 (5 bases). In germline, CDR1 is KGHSH, CDR2 LQKENI. Trimming took off 0 bases at V and 0 bases at J, with 11 bases between the two ends. The length of the CDR3 is 17 residues. CDR3 residues: CASSPPGAGPTNEKLFF. In DNA, the CDR3 is TGTGCCAGCTCACCACCCGGAGCGGGGCCAACTAATGAAAAACTGTTTTTT.

The chain joins TRBV19 to TRBJ1-5; TRBD1 agrees at 7 bases. V trimming: 9 bases; J trimming: 4 bases; junction bases outside the gene matches: 12. Germline CDR1 is LNHDA and CDR2 is SQIVND (reference sequence). This CDR3 comprises 15 residues. CDR3 coding DNA: TGTGCCAGCACCGCCGGGGGACAGAGGAATCAGCCCCAGCATTTT. Residues: CASTAGGQRNQPQHF.

The rearrangement joins TRBV15 to TRBJ1-2; D gene unclear. Germline CDR1 reads LNHNV; CDR2 reads YYDKDF (reference sequence). CDR3 length: 16 residues. Trimming stripped 1 base from V and 8 bases from J, with 20 bases between. The CDR3 coding sequence is TGTGCCACCAGCAGAGGGTTGGCGGCCTGGACTATGGGCTACACCTTC. It encodes CATSRGLAAWTMGYTF.

The rearrangement joins TRBV15 to TRBJ2-5; no reliable D call. The CDR3 loop spans 15 amino acids. Per germline, CDR1 LNHNV and CDR2 YYDKDF (reference sequence). Between the trimmed V and J ends, which lost 8 bases and 7 bases, there was a span of 23 bases. Here the CDR3 DNA reads TGTGCCACCTCAGGATCGGGCCAGTTTCCCAGGACCCAGTACTTC. Translating gives CATSGSGQFPRTQYF.

The V and J genes are TRBV18 and TRBJ1-1; TRBD1 agrees at 7 bases. J gave up 7 bases and V 3 bases, and 11 bases lay outside the gene matches. Germline CDR1 and CDR2: KGHSH and LQKENI. This CDR3 is built from 15 residues. The CDR3 region is CASSPDRQGLYEAFF. The CDR3 nucleotides read TGTGCCAGCTCACCCGACCGACAGGGCTTGTATGAAGCTTTCTTT.

The gene calls are TRBV18 and TRBJ1-2, with a possible D match to TRBD1 (5 bases). The V and J ends lost 1 base and 4 bases respectively, with 10 bases between them. CDR1 and CDR2 (germline): KGHSH, LQKENI. This CDR3 contains 14 residues. Here the CDR3 DNA reads TGTGCCAGCTCACCACAAAAAGGGACCTATGGCTACACCTTC. This translates into CASSPQKGTYGYTF.

This clone was detected a few times. The CDR3 reads CASSEGTYQETQYF. The DNA for the CDR3 is TGCGCCAGCAGCGAGGGGACCTACCAAGAGACCCAGTACTTC. The chain has TRBV5-1 and TRBJ2-5; D is perhaps TRBD1 or TRBD2 (5 bases each). The V end lost 4 bases, the J end lost 0 bases, and 10 bases lay between the germline ends. Germline-derived CDR1 and CDR2 are SGHRS and YFSETQ. This CDR3 spans 14 amino acids.

There are a few counts of this clone. The genes are TRBV19 and TRBJ1-6; D perhaps matches TRBD1 (6 bases). The germline gives CDR1 LNHDA, CDR2 SQIVND (reference sequence). The CDR3 contains 14 residues. The CDR3 here is CAGGGGTANSPLHF. In DNA form, the CDR3 reads TGTGCAGGGGGTGGTGGGACGGCTAATTCACCCCTCCACTTT.

The rearrangement joins TRBV18 to TRBJ1-1; no firm D call. The CDR3 consists of 13 residues. Germline V gives CDR1 KGHSH, CDR2 LQKENI. The ends were cut back, 6 bases at V and 5 bases at J, with 13 bases in the middle. This chain's CDR3 is CASSQSKGTEAFF. Written as DNA, the CDR3 is TGTGCCAGCTCGCAGTCTAAAGGAACTGAAGCTTTCTTT.

This clone was picked up a small number of times. This chain uses TRBV5-1 with TRBJ2-2, with a possible D match to TRBD2 (6 bases). This CDR3 is 15 amino acids long. Trimming left V 7 bases short and J 0 bases short, with 13 bases between. Germline V gene lookup returns CDR1 SGHRS and CDR2 YFSETQ. The CDR3 DNA is TGCGCCAGCTGGGGCGGGGCAACGAACACCGGGGAGCTGTTTTTT. It encodes CASWGGATNTGELFF.